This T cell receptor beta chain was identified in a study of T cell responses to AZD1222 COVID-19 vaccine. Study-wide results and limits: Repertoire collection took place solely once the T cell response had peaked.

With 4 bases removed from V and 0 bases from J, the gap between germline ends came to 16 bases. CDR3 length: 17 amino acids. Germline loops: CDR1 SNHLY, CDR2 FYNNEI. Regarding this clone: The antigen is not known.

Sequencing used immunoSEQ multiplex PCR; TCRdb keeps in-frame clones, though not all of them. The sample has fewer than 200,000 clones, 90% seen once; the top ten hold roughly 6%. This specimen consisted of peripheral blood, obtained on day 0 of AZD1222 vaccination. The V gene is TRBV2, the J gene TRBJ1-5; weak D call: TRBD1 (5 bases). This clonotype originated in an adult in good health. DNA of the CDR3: TGTGCCAGCAGTGTTCGAAGTGGGGGGTATAGCAATCAGCCCCAGCATTTT. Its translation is CASSVRSGGYSNQPQHF.